The 9 T cell receptor beta chains listed next were all sequenced from one sample in a study of neurological immune-mediated disorders. TCRdb reprocessed the 5' RACE reads with MiXCR, giving one entry per CDR3 protein. The sample lists approximately 50,000 distinct CDR3 sequences, more than 3.5% occurring once. Sequenced material: PBMCs. Receptor source: a man between 60 and 75 years old with multiple sclerosis.

This clonotype was seen at least ten times. The V and J genes are TRBV6-5 and TRBJ1-2; D is possibly TRBD1 (6 bases). Germline assignment: CDR1 MNHEY and CDR2 SVGAGI. CDR3 length equals 12 residues. With 7 bases removed from V and 8 bases from J, the gap between germline ends came to 14 bases. The CDR3 DNA is TGTGCCAGCACCAACGGGGGGCACGGCTACACCTTC. Translating it yields CASTNGGHGYTF.

The chain carries TRBV2 and TRBJ2-3, with D unclear. Trimming stripped 11 bases from V and 0 bases from J, with 18 bases between. From germline, CDR1 is SNHLY and CDR2 FYNNEI. The CDR3 has 15 amino acids. DNA of the CDR3: TGTGCCGGAACCGCAGGACGGACCAGCACAGATACGCAGTATTTT. Its protein product is CAGTAGRTSTDTQYF.

Many counts were recorded for this clonotype. Relative to the germline gene, one junction end is altered; a read error may explain this. The V and J genes are TRBV20-1 and TRBJ1-6, with D perhaps matching TRBD1 (6 bases). This CDR3 is built from 13 residues. The germline V gene has CDR1 DFQATT and CDR2 SNEGSKA (reference sequence). The CDR3 loop reads CSATRTVSSTLNF. In DNA form, the CDR3 reads TGCAGTGCTACCAGGACAGTAAGCTCAACCCTCAACTTT.

The table lists this clonotype with a few counts. The V gene is TRBV20-1, the J gene TRBJ2-7; D perhaps matches TRBD1 (5 bases). Germline V gene lookup returns CDR1 DFQATT and CDR2 SNEGSKA (reference sequence). V was trimmed by 5 bases and J by 0 bases, leaving 14 bases between them. The length of the CDR3 is 14 residues. The CDR3 coding sequence is TGCAGTGCTGGTGCAGGGTCGAGCTCCTACGAGCAGTACTTC. It codes for CSAGAGSSSYEQYF.

The rearrangement uses TRBV20-1 and TRBJ2-7; 10 nucleotides agree with TRBD1. The V gene end was trimmed by 3 bases and the J gene end by 2 bases; junction bases not matched to a gene: 1. Germline-derived CDR1 and CDR2 are DFQATT and SNEGSKA (reference sequence). This CDR3 comprises 13 residues. CDR3 DNA sequence: TGCAGTGCTAGGGGACAGGGGCCCTACGAGCAGTACTTC. It codes for CSARGQGPYEQYF.

This clonotype showed up many times. V is TRBV20-1 and J is TRBJ1-5; D remains unclear. CDR1 is DFQATT and CDR2 is SNEGSKA in the germline V gene (reference sequence). The CDR3 totals 12 residues. The germline V and J ends were trimmed by 4 bases and 4 bases, with 8 bases remaining between them. In DNA form, the CDR3 reads TGCAGTGCTAATCGGGCAAATCAGCCCCAGCATTTT. It is translated as CSANRANQPQHF.

This clonotype was observed at least ten times. The chain couples TRBV29-1 to TRBJ1-1, with 9 bases matching TRBD1. The V gene end was trimmed by 5 bases and the J gene end by 6 bases; junction bases not matched to a gene: 13. The CDR3 extends over 15 amino acids. Germline CDR1 SQVTM, CDR2 ANQGSEA. Here the CDR3 reads CSVTNRDRGAAEAFF. For the CDR3, the DNA is TGCAGCGTTACGAACCGAGACAGGGGGGCCGCTGAAGCTTTCTTT.

This rearrangement joins TRBV18 to TRBJ1-5; D is unclear. This CDR3 is 16 amino acids long. The V gene lost 5 bases and the J gene lost 3 bases, with 17 bases spanning the gap. Germline CDR1 KGHSH, CDR2 LQKENI. CDR3 bases: TGTGCCAGCTCAAATTCCGACGGATATAACAATCAGCCCCAGCATTTT. Translated: CASSNSDGYNNQPQHF.

This clonotype was found many times. The chain couples TRBV20-1 to TRBJ2-1; D tentatively reads TRBD1 or TRBD2 (6 bases each). Germline V lookup: CDR1 DFQATT, CDR2 SNEGSKA (reference sequence). The germline V and J ends were trimmed by 6 bases and 2 bases, with 17 bases remaining between them. CDR3 length equals 15 residues. This chain's CDR3 is CSAPLGGLTYNEQFF. CDR3 nucleotides: TGCAGTGCCCCACTGGGGGGCCTGACCTACAATGAGCAGTTCTTC.